The clone carrying this T cell receptor (beta chain) was counted at least ten times. This specimen belongs to a study of T cells after yellow fever vaccination. TCRdb passed the 5' RACE reads through MiXCR, listing each CDR3 protein once. Of approximately 300,000 distinct CDR3 sequences in the sample, around 6.8% are singletons; the top ten hold about 18%. Germline CDR1 SEHNR, CDR2 FQNEAQ (reference sequence). This CDR3 region has 15 residues. V dropped 5 bases and J dropped 4; count of bases not matched to a gene: 10. Specimen: PBMCs, collected 45 days after the first yellow fever vaccination. This chain links TRBV7-9 with TRBJ2-7; 8 nucleotides line up with TRBD2. The receptor was isolated from a man between 18 and 29 years old who received the YFV17D yellow fever vaccine. CDR3 residues: CASSHGLAEAYEQYF. CDR3 DNA: TGTGCCAGCAGCCACGGACTAGCCGAGGCTTACGAGCAGTACTTC.